Listed below are T cell receptor beta chains from one sample, sequenced in a study of blood T cell repertoires in COVID-19. Repertoires were generated with immunoSEQ multiplex PCR, while TCRdb's copy carries only in-frame clones and drops some. The profile covers under 200,000 clones, with 75% to 90% appearing a single time and more than 0.75% taken by the ten largest. Sequencing was done on a sample of PBMCs or T cells enriched from blood (not recorded which). These TCRs come from a woman aged 18-29 years who had recovered from COVID-19. Each CDR3 is given with its conserved first and last residue. D genes are given only for firm matches. Only part of the rows carry a size: once, few, many, or a class if the clone is expanded.

J,D,size,V,CDR3,DNA
TRBJ1-6,TRBD1,NA,TRBV7-2,CASSLGTGRGNSPLHF,TGTGCCAGCAGCCTAGGGACAGGTCGGGGTAATTCACCCCTCCACTTT
TRBJ2-1,NA,NA,TRBV27,CASSFVDSPNEQFF,TGTGCCAGCAGTTTCGTGGACTCTCCGAATGAGCAGTTCTTC
TRBJ2-3,NA,NA,TRBV9,CASSVTSFTDTQYF,TGTGCCAGCAGCGTCACATCGTTCACAGATACGCAGTATTTT
TRBJ1-5,NA,NA,TRBV2,CASGIRTFYSNQPQHF,TGTGCCAGCGGAATTCGGACATTCTATAGCAATCAGCCCCAGCATTTT
TRBJ2-1,NA,NA,TRBV29-1,CSVRVYNEQFF,TGCAGCGTGCGGGTTTACAATGAGCAGTTCTTC
TRBJ1-1,TRBD1,once,TRBV25-1,CASSLPGDSNTEAFF,TGTGCCAGCAGTCTGCCTGGGGACAGCAACACTGAAGCTTTCTTT
TRBJ2-1,TRBD1,NA,TRBV9,CASSVGQGADNEQFF,TGTGCCAGCAGCGTAGGACAGGGGGCGGACAATGAGCAGTTCTTC
TRBJ2-1,NA,NA,TRBV6-1,CASSEGGRGTFF,TGTGCCAGCAGTGAAGGGGGAAGGGGGACGTTCTTC
TRBJ2-1,TRBD2,NA,TRBV6-4,CASSKAGTSSYNEQFF,TGTGCCAGCTCCAAGGCGGGGACTAGCTCCTACAATGAGCAGTTCTTC
TRBJ1-4,NA,NA,TRBV6-5,CASKRGGIEKLFF,TGTGCCAGCAAAAGGGGGGGGATTGAAAAACTGTTTTTT
TRBJ2-3,TRBD2,NA,TRBV5-4,CASSSSGRPRTDTQYF,TGTGCCAGCAGCTCCAGCGGGAGGCCCCGCACAGATACGCAGTATTTT
TRBJ1-3,NA,once,TRBV4-3,CASSQTSGNGNTIYF,TGCGCCAGCAGCCAGACGTCAGGGAACGGAAACACCATATATTTT
TRBJ1-3,NA,NA,TRBV7-9,CASSLARVQGNTIYF,TGTGCCAGCAGCTTAGCTCGGGTCCAAGGAAACACCATATATTTT
TRBJ2-7,TRBD1,NA,TRBV27,CASSLIGGSSYEQYF,TGTGCCAGCAGTTTAATAGGGGGCAGTTCCTACGAGCAGTACTTC
TRBJ1-2,NA,NA,TRBV6-5,CASSYSRATNYGYTF,TGTGCCAGCAGTTACTCGAGGGCTACTAACTATGGCTACACCTTC
TRBJ2-7,NA,NA,TRBV5-6,CASSFGGSLYEQYF,TGTGCCAGCAGCTTCGGGGGAAGCCTTTACGAGCAGTACTTC
TRBJ2-7,NA,NA,TRBV6-5,CASSPQTPGLHEQYF,TGTGCCAGCAGTCCGCAAACCCCAGGGCTGCACGAGCAGTACTTC
TRBJ2-3,TRBD2,NA,TRBV5-1,CASSPPSGPQDTQYF,TGCGCCAGCAGCCCGCCTAGCGGCCCCCAGGATACGCAGTATTTT
TRBJ2-2,NA,NA,TRBV12-3/TRBV12-4,CASSSGTGELFF,TGTGCCAGCAGTTCGGGGACAGGGGAGCTGTTTTTT
TRBJ2-5,NA,NA,TRBV4-1,CASSQVNQETQYF,TGCGCCAGCAGCCAAGTAAATCAAGAGACCCAGTACTTC
TRBJ2-7,NA,NA,TRBV12-3/TRBV12-4,CASSLGGTYEQYF,TGTGCCAGCAGTTTGGGGGGAACCTACGAGCAGTACTTC
TRBJ2-3,NA,NA,TRBV30,CAWSGSRYTQYF,TGTGCCTGGAGCGGCAGCAGGTATACGCAGTATTTT
TRBJ1-4,TRBD1,NA,TRBV5-1,CASSGGQGATNEKLFF,TGCGCCAGCAGCGGTGGACAGGGAGCCACTAATGAAAAACTGTTTTTT
TRBJ1-1,NA,NA,TRBV14,CASSAGTEAFF,TGTGCCAGCAGCGCCGGCACTGAAGCTTTCTTT
TRBJ2-3,NA,NA,TRBV30,CAWLLRDYTDTQYF,TGTGCCTGGCTTCTACGTGACTACACAGATACGCAGTATTTT
TRBJ2-2,NA,NA,TRBV29-1,CSVSETSLRELFF,TGCAGCGTTTCTGAGACTAGTCTCCGGGAGCTGTTTTTT
TRBJ2-1,NA,NA,TRBV7-9,CASSLEKTGLVAVEQFF,TGTGCCAGCAGCTTAGAAAAAACGGGATTGGTGGCTGTTGAGCAGTTCTTC
TRBJ2-7,TRBD1,NA,TRBV13,CASSRPGQGAWEQYF,TGTGCCAGCAGCCGGCCGGGACAGGGGGCTTGGGAGCAGTACTTC
TRBJ2-7,TRBD2,NA,TRBV20-1,CSASRTSGGSAYEQYF,TGCAGTGCTAGTAGGACTAGCGGAGGTAGCGCCTACGAGCAGTACTTC
TRBJ2-7,TRBD1,NA,TRBV10-3,CAISSGQGLEQYF,TGTGCCATCAGTTCCGGACAGGGTCTCGAGCAGTACTTC
TRBJ2-1,NA,once,TRBV9,CASSVGLRFSYNEQFF,TGTGCCAGCAGCGTAGGGTTGCGCTTCTCCTACAATGAGCAGTTCTTC
TRBJ2-5,NA,NA,TRBV28,CASTSQETQYF,TGTGCCAGCACTTCCCAAGAGACCCAGTACTTC
TRBJ2-7,NA,NA,TRBV9,CASSVAASAQTYEQYF,TGTGCCAGCAGCGTAGCTGCTAGCGCCCAGACCTACGAGCAGTACTTC
TRBJ2-7,NA,NA,TRBV10-3,CAISATTYEQYF,TGTGCCATCAGTGCTACGACCTACGAGCAGTACTTC
TRBJ1-4,NA,few,TRBV21-1,CASGRTASNEKLFF,TGTGCCAGCGGGAGAACAGCCTCTAATGAAAAACTGTTTTTT
TRBJ2-1,TRBD1,NA,TRBV4-2,CASSPQGQGGGNEQFF,TGTGCCAGCAGCCCCCAGGGACAGGGGGGGGGCAATGAGCAGTTCTTC
TRBJ2-1,TRBD2,NA,TRBV11-3,CASSIGGIRAYNEQFF,TGTGCCAGCAGCATCGGGGGGATCAGGGCCTACAATGAGCAGTTCTTC
TRBJ2-5,NA,NA,TRBV7-3,CASSLTPDLQETQYF,TGTGCCAGCAGCTTAACACCAGATTTGCAAGAGACCCAGTACTTC
TRBJ2-5,NA,few,TRBV6-5,CASSNGGSGRKTQYF,TGTGCCAGCAGTAACGGAGGGTCTGGTAGGAAGACCCAGTACTTC
TRBJ1-1,NA,few,TRBV12-3/TRBV12-4,CASSRDSLEAFF,TGTGCCAGCAGCCGAGACAGTCTTGAAGCTTTCTTT
TRBJ2-7,TRBD2,NA,TRBV28,CASNSGPYEQYF,TGTGCCAGCAATAGCGGGCCCTACGAGCAGTACTTC
TRBJ1-3,NA,once,TRBV6-1,CASSELGPGNTIYF,TGTGCCAGCAGTGAACTGGGGCCGGGAAACACCATATATTTT
TRBJ2-3,NA,NA,TRBV21-1,CASSKALCAPGVAGSTDTQYF,TGTGCCAGCAGCAAAGCGCTTTGTGCCCCGGGGGTAGCGGGTAGCACAGATACGCAGTATTTT
TRBJ2-7,TRBD2,few,TRBV5-1,CASSLELAGSSYEQYF,TGCGCCAGCAGCTTGGAACTAGCGGGGAGCTCCTACGAGCAGTACTTC